A selection of T cell receptor beta chains follows, all from one sample in a study of early T cells in non-severe SARS-CoV-2 infection. A single record per CDR3 protein comes from TCRdb applying MiXCR to the 5' RACE reads. The sample gives some 36,000 distinct CDR3 sequences, roughly 5.7% of which show up once; over 4.5% is in the top ten. The sequencing sample was made of whole blood. These TCRs come from an adult who was a healthcare worker with PCR-confirmed SARS-CoV-2 infection or an uninfected control (not recorded which). Both conserved end residues are part of each CDR3. The D gene is left open where the match is weak. Clone size appears in some rows only: once, few, many, or a class for an expanded clone.

13	TRBV29-1	TRBJ2-7	-	TRBD2	CSVEVAGVYEQYF	TGCAGCGTTGAGGTAGCGGGAGTGTACGAGCAGTACTTC
14	TRBV7-9	TRBJ2-4	-	-	CASSLDLGKNIQYF	TGTGCCAGCAGCTTAGACTTGGGCAAAAACATTCAGTACTTC
17	TRBV3-1	TRBJ2-7	many	TRBD1	CASSQGVSGTGAYEQYF	TGTGCCAGCAGCCAAGGGGTATCCGGGACAGGTGCCTACGAGCAGTACTTC
14	TRBV19	TRBJ2-4	many	TRBD2	CASRLAGAGNIQYF	TGTGCCAGTAGACTAGCGGGAGCGGGGAACATTCAGTACTTC
14	TRBV18	TRBJ1-2	few	TRBD1	CASSPGQGAGGYTF	TGTGCCAGCTCCCCGGGACAGGGGGCTGGAGGCTACACCTTC
14	TRBV5-1	TRBJ2-1	many	-	CASSIGGSDYEQFF	TGCGCCAGCAGCATTGGTGGTAGCGACTATGAGCAGTTCTTC
12	TRBV20-1	TRBJ2-2	-	-	CSADRVSGELFF	TGCAGTGCAGACCGAGTGTCCGGGGAGCTGTTTTTT
14	TRBV5-6	TRBJ1-1	few	-	CASSESRGDTEAFF	TGTGCCAGCAGTGAGTCGAGGGGGGACACTGAAGCTTTCTTT
13	TRBV28	TRBJ2-3	-	TRBD2	CASSSILGGTQYF	TGTGCCAGCAGTTCTATATTGGGGGGGACGCAGTATTTT
17	TRBV19	TRBJ1-1	many	-	CATTGRARVRMNTEAFF	TGTGCCACCACGGGGCGGGCCCGCGTCCGGATGAACACTGAAGCTTTCTTT
14	TRBV28	TRBJ2-1	-	-	CASSLTGIIDEQFF	TGTGCCAGCAGTTTAACGGGAATTATCGATGAGCAGTTCTTC
14	TRBV7-8	TRBJ2-7	many	-	CASSPRSTTYEQYF	TGTGCCAGCAGCCCCCGCAGCACTACTTACGAGCAGTACTTC
13	TRBV12-3/TRBV12-4	TRBJ1-2	-	-	CASSPQALPGYTF	TGTGCCAGCAGCCCACAGGCCCTTCCTGGCTACACCTTC
15	TRBV28	TRBJ2-1	many	-	CASSPGSSSYNEQFF	TGTGCCAGCAGCCCAGGGTCCAGCTCCTACAATGAGCAGTTCTTC
14	TRBV9	TRBJ1-6	many	TRBD1	CASSAGGQSPPLHF	TGTGCCAGCAGCGCGGGGGGACAGTCCCCACCCCTCCACTTT
12	TRBV6-1	TRBJ1-2	few	-	CASSEGKFGYTF	TGTGCCAGCAGTGAGGGGAAATTTGGCTACACCTTC
13	TRBV12-3/TRBV12-4	TRBJ2-1	many	-	CASSLTLNNEQFF	TGTGCCAGCAGTTTAACTCTAAACAATGAGCAGTTCTTC
14	TRBV20-1	TRBJ2-5	few	TRBD2	CSAGAGRAKETQYF	TGCAGTGCTGGAGCGGGGCGGGCGAAAGAGACCCAGTACTTC
14	TRBV7-8	TRBJ1-5	-	-	CASSSQTGNQPQHF	TGTGCCAGCAGCTCCCAGACGGGAAATCAGCCCCAGCATTTT
14	TRBV29-1	TRBJ2-7	-	-	CSVVEASVTYEQYF	TGCAGCGTTGTAGAGGCCTCGGTAACCTACGAGCAGTACTTC
17	TRBV4-1	TRBJ1-1	few	-	CASSQDPQGLMNTEAFF	TGCGCCAGCAGCCAAGATCCTCAGGGCCTGATGAACACTGAAGCTTTCTTT
15	TRBV15	TRBJ2-3	many	-	CATSTQVATTDTQYF	TGTGCCACCAGCACACAAGTAGCCACCACAGATACGCAGTATTTT
13	TRBV15	TRBJ1-4	-	-	CATSPTGEEKLFF	TGTGCCACCTCGCCGACAGGAGAGGAAAAACTGTTTTTT
14	TRBV5-6	TRBJ2-1	-	-	CASSSREQGNTQFF	TGTGCCAGCAGCTCGAGGGAGCAGGGGAATACGCAGTTCTTC
11	TRBV12-3/TRBV12-4	TRBJ2-4	many	-	CASSLRGIQYF	TGTGCCAGCAGTTTGAGGGGCATTCAGTACTTC
13	TRBV20-1	TRBJ2-1	many	-	CSGLMSLAHEQFF	TGCAGTGGGTTGATGTCACTAGCCCATGAGCAGTTCTTC
14	TRBV6-1	TRBJ1-5	many	-	CASSPGIGNQPQHF	TGTGCCAGCAGCCCAGGGATCGGCAATCAGCCCCAGCATTTT
13	TRBV24-1	TRBJ1-2	many	-	CATSDLRGEGYTF	TGTGCCACCAGTGATTTGCGAGGGGAAGGCTACACCTTC
14	TRBV29-1	TRBJ1-2	few	-	CSVEEDEGTYGYTF	TGCAGCGTTGAAGAGGACGAGGGGACCTATGGCTACACCTTC
15	TRBV6-4	TRBJ2-3	many	TRBD2	CASSPGTSGSDTQYF	TGTGCCAGCAGCCCCGGGACTAGCGGGAGCGATACGCAGTATTTT
15	TRBV30	TRBJ2-7	many	-	CAWCCGAGSSYEQYF	TGTGCCTGGTGCTGCGGCGCAGGGAGCTCCTACGAGCAGTACTTC
14	TRBV7-9	TRBJ2-5	many	TRBD2	CASRGRSGIETQYF	TGTGCCAGCAGGGGACGGAGCGGGATTGAGACCCAGTACTTC
12	TRBV3-1	TRBJ2-3	many	-	CASSQVPKKQYF	TGTGCCAGCAGCCAAGTCCCCAAGAAGCAGTATTTT
12	TRBV5-1	TRBJ1-2	few	-	CASTLGGNGYTF	TGCGCCAGCACCCTAGGGGGGAATGGCTACACCTTC
14	TRBV12-3/TRBV12-4	TRBJ1-6	many	-	CASRPLSGGTPLHF	TGTGCCAGCAGGCCGCTTTCGGGGGGAACGCCCCTCCACTTT
12	TRBV5-6	TRBJ2-1	few	-	CASSLAWGEQFF	TGTGCCAGCAGCTTGGCCTGGGGTGAGCAGTTCTTC
14	TRBV12-3/TRBV12-4	TRBJ1-5	many	-	CASSFGGVNQPQHF	TGTGCCAGCAGTTTTGGGGGAGTAAATCAGCCCCAGCATTTT
13	TRBV10-3	TRBJ2-7	many	-	CAISESPGVEQYF	TGTGCCATCAGTGAGTCCCCAGGGGTCGAGCAGTACTTC
14	TRBV28	TRBJ1-5	-	TRBD1	CASSRWTGEKPQHF	TGTGCCAGCAGCCGCTGGACAGGGGAGAAGCCCCAGCATTTT
14	TRBV7-9	TRBJ2-1	many	-	CASGILASHNEQFF	TGTGCCAGCGGTATCCTAGCGTCCCACAATGAGCAGTTCTTC
10	TRBV7-8	TRBJ2-3	many	-	CASSFDTQYF	TGTGCCAGCAGCTTCGATACGCAGTATTTT
16	TRBV9	TRBJ2-1	many	-	CASSVGGGQSYNEQFF	TGTGCCAGCAGCGTAGGTGGGGGCCAATCCTACAATGAGCAGTTCTTC